These 20 T cell receptor beta chains came from one sample sequenced in a study of CD8 T cells in ankylosing spondylitis. The study's findings and limits: What appeared characteristic of ankylosing spondylitis blood was a TCR beta motif of eight highly homologous variants.

TCRdb analysed the 5' RACE reads with MiXCR anew, one entry per CDR3 protein. This sample carries 800,000 to 900,000 distinct CDR3 sequences, roughly 10% of them seen once, and the ten largest clones take approximately 0.5%. No antigen has been assigned to these receptors. Material: blood, either unsorted or a sorted T cell fraction (not recorded which). The receptors derive from a male donor with ankylosing spondylitis.

The chain links TRBV20-1 to TRBJ1-4; D is unclear. This CDR3 contains 13 residues. CDR1 DFQATT and CDR2 SNEGSKA come from the germline V gene (reference sequence). V lost 1 base and J 4 bases, leaving 7 bases between the germline ends. CDR3 loop: CSARGPYNEKLFF. The CDR3 DNA reads as TGCAGTGCTAGAGGGCCTTATAATGAAAAACTGTTTTTT.

This clonotype was counted many times. The J gene is TRBJ1-2, the V gene TRBV29-1; 7 bases are a match to TRBD1. V shed 6 bases, J shed 0 bases, and the junction held 1 base outside the gene matches. The CDR3 has 12 residues. Germline V gene data show CDR1 as SQVTM and CDR2 as ANQGSEA. CDR3: CSVGTANYGYTF. The CDR3 DNA is TGCAGCGTGGGGACAGCTAACTATGGCTACACCTTC.

This clonotype came up a few times. This chain links TRBV20-1 with TRBJ2-3, with D maybe TRBD2 (6 bases). The CDR3 is 13 residues long. With 6 bases removed from V and 6 bases from J, the gap between germline ends came to 16 bases. Per the germline V gene, CDR1 is DFQATT and CDR2 is SNEGSKA (reference sequence). Here the CDR3 DNA reads TGCAGTGCCTTTCACCTAGCGAAGGATACGCAGTATTTT. Translated, it gives CSAFHLAKDTQYF.

This clonotype was counted ten times or more. V usage is TRBV5-5 and J usage is TRBJ1-1, with D uncertain. The CDR3 is made up of 15 amino acids. Per the germline V gene, CDR1 is SGHKS and CDR2 is YYEKEE (reference sequence). The V gene lost 0 bases and the J gene lost 0 bases, with 9 bases spanning the gap. This CDR3 reads CASSLALGMNTEAFF. CDR3 in DNA: TGTGCCAGCAGCTTGGCACTAGGGATGAACACTGAAGCTTTCTTT. Full variable domain (remainder filled in from reference TRBV5-5 and TRBJ1-1): DAGVTQSPTHLIKTRGQQVTLRCSPISGHKSVSWYQQVLGQGPQFIFQYYEKEERGRGNFPDRFSARQFPNYSSELNVNALLLGDSALYLCASSLALGMNTEAFFGQGTRLTVV.

V and J are TRBV29-1 and TRBJ2-3; 7 bases are shared with TRBD1. CDR3 size: 13 residues. Germline V gives CDR1 SQVTM, CDR2 ANQGSEA. After removal of 5 bases from V and 2 bases from J, the junction contained 4 bases not matched to a gene. CDR3 sequence (DNA): TGCAGCGTTTCGGGACAGTACACAGATACGCAGTATTTT. It encodes CSVSGQYTDTQYF.

This clonotype has a count of ten or more. The chain carries TRBV5-1 and TRBJ1-1; TRBD1 matches at 8 bases. The CDR3 contains 15 residues. J lost 1 base, V lost 1 base, and 3 bases had no gene match. Germline lookup yields CDR1 SGHRS and CDR2 YFSETQ. The CDR3 reads CASSLSGQANTEAFF. CDR3 bases: TGCGCCAGCAGCTTGTCGGGACAGGCGAACACTGAAGCTTTCTTT.

This clonotype was detected ten times or more. DNA of the CDR3: TGTGCCAGCAGCTTGGGGGGCTCCCAGGAGACCCAGTACTTC. The encoded protein is CASSLGGSQETQYF. The V and J genes are TRBV7-2 and TRBJ2-5; D might be TRBD1 or TRBD2, each matching 6 bases. This CDR3 is built from 14 residues. The germline CDR1 and CDR2 sequences are SGHTA and FQGNSA. Trimming removed 3 bases at V and 5 bases at J, with 13 bases between.

This clonotype showed up just a few times. The chain links TRBV24-1 to TRBJ1-1; D possibly corresponds to TRBD1 (6 bases). The V end was cut by 3 bases, the J end by 5 bases, with 15 bases between. The CDR3 extends over 15 amino acids. Germline V gene data show CDR1 as KGHDR and CDR2 as SFDVKD. The CDR3 DNA reads TGTGCCACCAGTGATAAGGCGGGGGGCAGGACTGAAGCTTTCTTT. Residues: CATSDKAGGRTEAFF.

This chain links TRBV20-1 with TRBJ2-7, with TRBD1 matching over 10 bases. The germline CDR1 and CDR2 sequences are DFQATT and SNEGSKA (reference sequence). This CDR3 has 14 residues. The V segment lost 6 bases and the J segment 2 bases; nucleotides outside the gene matches: 7. CDR3 nucleotides: TGCAGTGCAGCCGACAGGGGGCACACCTACGAGCAGTACTTC. Translated, it gives CSAADRGHTYEQYF.

This clonotype was observed a few times. The rearrangement links TRBV20-1 to TRBJ2-3; the match to TRBD2 covers 9 bases. V trimming: 6 bases; J trimming: 14 bases; junction bases outside the gene matches: 9. The germline CDR1 and CDR2 sequences are DFQATT and SNEGSKA (reference sequence). CDR3 length: 11 amino acids. CDR3 sequence reads: CSANLAGVPYF. CDR3 nucleotide sequence: TGCAGTGCCAATTTAGCGGGGGTTCCGTATTTT.

Only a few counts were recorded for this clonotype. The chain carries TRBV10-2 and TRBJ2-3, with D tentatively TRBD2 (5 bases). The CDR3 spans 12 residues. In germline, CDR1 is WSHSY, CDR2 SAAADI. Deletions cut 3 bases from V and 10 bases from J, with 11 bases between. The CDR3 sequence: CASSDRPGAQYF. DNA of the CDR3: TGCGCCAGCAGTGATCGGCCCGGGGCGCAGTATTTT.

Ten or more counts support this clonotype. The rearrangement links TRBV20-1 to TRBJ2-3, with TRBD1 matching 9 bases. Germline V gene lookup returns CDR1 DFQATT and CDR2 SNEGSKA (reference sequence). J gave up 2 bases and V 4 bases, and 4 bases lay outside the gene matches. There are 14 residues in the CDR3. The CDR3 region has the DNA TGCAGTGCTACTCGGGACAGGGACACAGATACGCAGTATTTT. Translating it yields CSATRDRDTDTQYF.

This clonotype was seen many times. V usage is TRBV28 and J usage is TRBJ1-5, with D unresolved. V was trimmed by 6 bases and J by 5 bases, leaving 11 bases between them. Germline V CDR1 and CDR2: MDHEN, SYDVKM. The CDR3 totals 13 residues. CDR3 sequence: CASSPPGDQPQHF. The CDR3 nucleotides read TGTGCCAGCAGCCCTCCCGGGGATCAGCCCCAGCATTTT.

This clonotype was counted between two and nine times. The chain combines TRBV28 with TRBJ2-7, with D perhaps given as TRBD1 or TRBD2 (6 bases each). The CDR3 sequence is 15 residues long. V lost 7 bases and J 2 bases, leaving 18 bases between the germline ends. The germline V gene encodes CDR1 MDHEN and CDR2 SYDVKM. CDR3 region: CASKRSTGRTYEQYF. Written as DNA, the CDR3 is TGTGCCAGCAAAAGGTCTACAGGGAGGACCTACGAGCAGTACTTC.

The CDR3 coding sequence is TGCAGTGCCCCGACAGGGGCATCCTACGAGCAGTACTTC. Translating gives CSAPTGASYEQYF. This rearrangement joins TRBV20-1 to TRBJ2-7; 8 nucleotides align to TRBD1. The CDR3 consists of 13 residues. Germline CDR1 is DFQATT and CDR2 is SNEGSKA (reference sequence). Trimming cost V 6 bases and J 1 base; bases outside gene matches: 5.

This clonotype was observed a handful of times. The genes are TRBV29-1 and TRBJ2-3; 8 positions match TRBD2. J lost 0 bases, V lost 6 bases, and 2 bases had no gene match. The CDR3 runs to 13 residues. Looked up from germline, CDR1 is SQVTM and CDR2 is ANQGSEA. CDR3 in amino acids: CSVTGGSTDTQYF. In DNA, the CDR3 is TGCAGCGTCACGGGGGGGAGCACAGATACGCAGTATTTT.

This clonotype has only a few counts. The CDR3 reads CASSHRTQSRELFF. CDR3 sequence (DNA): TGCGCCAGCAGTCACAGGACCCAGTCCAGGGAGCTGTTTTTT. The chain has TRBV23-1 and TRBJ2-2; no clear D gene. TRBV23-1 is sorted into the ORF group, with uncertain function. CDR3 length equals 14 residues. The V end was cut by 3 bases, the J end by 9 bases, with 14 bases between.

This clonotype was counted ten times or more. The junction differs from germline at one of its ends, possibly a read error. The chain joins TRBV15 to TRBJ1-1, with TRBD1 matching 7 bases. Germline CDR1 reads LNHNV; CDR2 reads YYDKDF (reference sequence). The CDR3 length is 12 residues. CDR3 residues: CATSRDRVEAFF. In DNA, the CDR3 is TGTGCCACCAGCCGAGACAGGGTTGAAGCTTTCTTT.

This clonotype has a handful of counts. The chain employs TRBV5-1 and TRBJ1-1, with 7 bases matching TRBD1. The CDR3 totals 15 residues. In germline, CDR1 is SGHRS, CDR2 YFSETQ. V lost 4 bases to trimming and J lost 2 bases; unmatched junction nucleotides: 8. CDR3 in amino acids: CASSRQGGPNTEAFF. The CDR3 DNA follows: TGCGCCAGCAGCCGGCAAGGGGGCCCAAACACTGAAGCTTTCTTT.

This clonotype showed up just a few times. The chain couples TRBV4-3 to TRBJ1-1; D is possibly TRBD1 (6 bases). This CDR3 comprises 14 residues. V was cut by 4 bases and J by 4 bases, with 13 bases left in between. CDR1 is LGHNA and CDR2 is YSLEER in the germline V gene. DNA for the CDR3: TGCGCCAGCAGCCCCCTATCCAGGGGCACTGAAGCTTTCTTT. As protein: CASSPLSRGTEAFF.